This T cell receptor (beta chain) was retrieved from a study of blood T cell repertoires in COVID-19. Turning to the study itself: Acute and convalescent COVID-19 specimens originated in the United States, Italy and Spain. T cells, B-cell-depleted T cells, or PBMCs provided the cDNA or gDNA that served as material.

Produced via immunoSEQ multiplex PCR; TCRdb's table is partial and in-frame only. The sample has approximately 160,000 clones, around 85% seen once. The ends were cut back, 3 bases at V and 2 bases at J, with 5 bases in the middle. The CDR3 spans 13 residues. Germline CDR1 reads MNHNS; CDR2 reads SASEGT. The sequenced material came from peripheral blood. The J gene is TRBJ1-5, the V gene TRBV6-1; D is ambiguous. This TCR was sampled from a man between 60 and 75 years old with active or convalescent COVID-19. The CDR3 region has the DNA TGTGCCAGCAGTGAGTCAGGCAATCAGCCCCAGCATTTT. Its protein is CASSESGNQPQHF.